This TCR beta chain was retrieved from a study of early T cells in non-severe SARS-CoV-2 infection. Background on the study: Sequencing used unsorted whole-blood bulk RNA, so chains lack pairing.

TCRdb fed the 5' RACE reads into MiXCR, producing one record per CDR3 protein. The sample records around 27,000 distinct CDR3 sequences, 9.5% to 10% being singletons. Trimming stripped 3 bases from V and 6 bases from J, with 12 bases between. This CDR3 region has 13 residues. Germline loops: CDR1 MNHNY, CDR2 SVGAGI (reference sequence). There are many counts of this clonotype. The sequenced sample was whole blood. The TCR sequence derives from an adult who was a healthcare worker with PCR-confirmed SARS-CoV-2 infection or an uninfected control (not recorded which). The chain couples TRBV6-6 to TRBJ2-7, with D possibly TRBD2 on 6 matching bases. The CDR3 loop reads CASSYTGGAEQYF. DNA of the CDR3: TGTGCCAGCAGTTATACCGGGGGAGCCGAGCAGTACTTC.